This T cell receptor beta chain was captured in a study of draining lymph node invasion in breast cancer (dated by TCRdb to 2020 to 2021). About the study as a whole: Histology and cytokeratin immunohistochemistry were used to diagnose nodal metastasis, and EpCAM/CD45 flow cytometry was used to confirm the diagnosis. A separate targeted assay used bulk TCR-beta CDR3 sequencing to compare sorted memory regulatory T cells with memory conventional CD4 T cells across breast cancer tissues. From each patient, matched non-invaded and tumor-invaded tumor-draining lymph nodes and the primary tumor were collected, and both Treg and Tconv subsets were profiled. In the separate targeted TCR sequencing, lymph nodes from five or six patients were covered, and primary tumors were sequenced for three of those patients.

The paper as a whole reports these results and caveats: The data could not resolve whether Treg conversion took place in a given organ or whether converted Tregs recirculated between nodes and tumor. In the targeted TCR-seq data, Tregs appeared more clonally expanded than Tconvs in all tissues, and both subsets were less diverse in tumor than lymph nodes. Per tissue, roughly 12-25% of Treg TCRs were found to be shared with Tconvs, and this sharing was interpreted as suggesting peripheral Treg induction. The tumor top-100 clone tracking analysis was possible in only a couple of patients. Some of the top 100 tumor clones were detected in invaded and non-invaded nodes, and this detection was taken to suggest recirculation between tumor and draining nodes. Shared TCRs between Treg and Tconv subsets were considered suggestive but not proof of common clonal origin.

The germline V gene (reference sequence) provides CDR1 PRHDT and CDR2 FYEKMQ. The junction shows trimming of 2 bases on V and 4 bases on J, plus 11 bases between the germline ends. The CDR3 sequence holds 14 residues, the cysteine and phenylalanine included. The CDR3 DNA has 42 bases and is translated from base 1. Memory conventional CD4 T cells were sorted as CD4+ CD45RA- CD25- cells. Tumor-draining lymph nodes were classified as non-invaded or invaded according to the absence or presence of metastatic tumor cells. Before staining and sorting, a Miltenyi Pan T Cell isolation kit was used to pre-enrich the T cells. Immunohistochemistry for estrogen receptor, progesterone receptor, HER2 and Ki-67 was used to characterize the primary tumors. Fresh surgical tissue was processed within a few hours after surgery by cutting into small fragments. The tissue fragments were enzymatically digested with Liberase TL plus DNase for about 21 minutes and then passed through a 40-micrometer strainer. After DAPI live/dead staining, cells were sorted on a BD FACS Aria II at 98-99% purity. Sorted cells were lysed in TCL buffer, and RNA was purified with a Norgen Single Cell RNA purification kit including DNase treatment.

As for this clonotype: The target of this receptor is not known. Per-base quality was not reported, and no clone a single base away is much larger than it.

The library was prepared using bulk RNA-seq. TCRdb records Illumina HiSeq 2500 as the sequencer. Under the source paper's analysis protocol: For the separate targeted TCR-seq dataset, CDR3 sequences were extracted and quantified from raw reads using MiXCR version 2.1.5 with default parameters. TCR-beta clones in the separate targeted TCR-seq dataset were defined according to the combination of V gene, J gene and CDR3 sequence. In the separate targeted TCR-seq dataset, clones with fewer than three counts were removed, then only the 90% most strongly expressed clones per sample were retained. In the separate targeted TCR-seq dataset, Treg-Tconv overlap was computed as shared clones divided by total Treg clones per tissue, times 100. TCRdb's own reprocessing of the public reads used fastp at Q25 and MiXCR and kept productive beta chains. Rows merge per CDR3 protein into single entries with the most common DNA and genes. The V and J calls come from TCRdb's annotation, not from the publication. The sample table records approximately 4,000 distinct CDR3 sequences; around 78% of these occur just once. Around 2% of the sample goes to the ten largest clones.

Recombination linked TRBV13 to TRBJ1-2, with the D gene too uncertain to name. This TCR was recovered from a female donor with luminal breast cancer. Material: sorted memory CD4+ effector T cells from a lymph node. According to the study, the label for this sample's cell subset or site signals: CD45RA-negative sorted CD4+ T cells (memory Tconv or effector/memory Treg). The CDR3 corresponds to CASSLLADLYGYTF. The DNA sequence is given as TGTGCCAGCAGCTTATTGGCAGACCTCTATGGCTACACCTTC.